This TCR beta chain was found in a study of prognosis after radiotherapy for stage I lung cancer. This clonotype was picked up many times. With 1 base removed from V and 4 bases from J, the gap between germline ends came to 10 bases. The CDR3 is 14 residues long. Two-round multiplex PCR amplified TCR beta CDR3 from genomic DNA. Primers (each specific to one TRBV or TRBJ gene) were used in first-round PCR. TCRdb re-analysed the multiplex PCR reads in MiXCR, keeping a single row per CDR3 protein. The sample shows around 14,000 distinct CDR3 sequences, 25% to 30% of them seen only once. V usage is TRBV12-3 or TRBV12-4 and J usage is TRBJ1-2, with D possibly being TRBD1 (5 bases). Sequences were derived from PBMCs, sampled before or after stereotactic body radiation therapy (not recorded which). This receptor was identified in a donor older than 45 with non-small cell lung cancer. As DNA, the CDR3 is TGTGCCAGCAGTTTAGGGGGGTTGAGCTATGGCTACACCTTC. This sequence encodes CASSLGGLSYGYTF.